What follows are 28 T cell receptor beta chains derived from one specimen sequenced in a study of OX40 agonist ivuxolimab in advanced cancers. Only in-frame clones appear in the TCRdb table, and some are missing; sequencing was by immunoSEQ multiplex PCR. The sample has some 69,000 clones, almost 90% seen once. This sample comprised CD4+ or CD8+ T cells sorted from blood, obtained in a trial of the OX40 agonist ivuxolimab. The source of these receptors is an adult with an advanced solid tumor such as melanoma, head and neck, liver or kidney cancer.

The chain recombines TRBV7-2 with TRBJ2-2, with 7 positions matching TRBD2. Germline CDR1 reads SGHTA; CDR2 reads FQGNSA. CDR3 length: 14 residues. Trimming cost V 3 bases and J 5 bases; bases outside gene matches: 3. CDR3: CASSFRLATGELFF. DNA for the CDR3: TGTGCCAGCAGCTTTCGACTAGCTACCGGGGAGCTGTTTTTT.

This chain uses TRBV5-1 with TRBJ2-1; TRBD2 aligns across 7 bases. The V and J ends lost 4 bases and 3 bases, in that order; junction bases with no gene match: 7. This CDR3 region has 15 residues. The germline gives CDR1 SGHRS, CDR2 YFSETQ. The CDR3 reads CASSPGGSLYNEQFF. The CDR3 DNA reads TGCGCCAGCAGCCCCGGCGGGAGTCTCTACAATGAGCAGTTCTTC.

The V call is TRBV4-3, the J call TRBJ1-5; D not resolved. The CDR3 runs to 15 residues. V shed 1 base and J shed 7 bases, with 14 bases lying between them. Germline V lookup: CDR1 LGHNA, CDR2 YSLEER. As DNA, the CDR3 is TGCGCCAGCAGCCAAGGATTGAACAGTGTCCAGCCCCAGCATTTT. This codes for CASSQGLNSVQPQHF.

V and J are TRBV6-5 and TRBJ1-2, with D tentatively TRBD1 (6 bases). Germline V CDR1 and CDR2: MNHEY, SVGAGI. V gave up 7 bases and J gave up 8 bases, with 17 bases separating them. This CDR3 spans 13 amino acids. CDR3 coding DNA: TGTGCCAGCACCACGGTGGGGGGGGCAGGCTACACCTTC. It encodes CASTTVGGAGYTF.

The rearrangement uses TRBV15 and TRBJ2-7; D is possibly TRBD1 (6 bases). This CDR3 contains 15 residues. Per the germline V gene, CDR1 is LNHNV and CDR2 is YYDKDF (reference sequence). Trimming cost V 1 base and J 2 bases, with 12 bases left between them. The CDR3 region is CATSRAAGVAYEQYF. CDR3 nucleotide sequence: TGTGCCACCAGCAGAGCCGCAGGGGTGGCCTACGAGCAGTACTTC.

The chain joins TRBV7-6 to TRBJ2-5; 10 bases match TRBD2. The V gene's germline CDR1 is SGHVS and CDR2 FNYEAQ. The CDR3 is made up of 17 amino acids. After removal of 4 bases from V and 4 bases from J, the junction contained 12 bases not matched to a gene. CDR3 nucleotide sequence: TGTGCCAGCAGCTCCTGGACTAGCGGCTCAGGTGGAGAGACCCAGTACTTC. Its protein product is CASSSWTSGSGGETQYF.

CDR3 amino acids: CSASGGDTQYF. The DNA of the CDR3 is TGCAGTGCGTCGGGAGGAGATACGCAGTATTTT. The gene calls are TRBV20-1 and TRBJ2-3; TRBD2 aligns across 7 bases. The CDR3 length is 11 residues. The V gene end was trimmed by 6 bases and the J gene end by 5 bases; junction bases not matched to a gene: 2. Germline assignment: CDR1 DFQATT and CDR2 SNEGSKA (reference sequence).

The chain couples TRBV4-3 to TRBJ2-7, with 9 nucleotides matching TRBD2. The CDR3 is made up of 16 amino acids. Germline lookup yields CDR1 LGHNA and CDR2 YSLEER. V lost 3 bases to trimming and J lost 6 bases; unmatched junction nucleotides: 12. CDR3 amino acids: CASSQETSGRGAEQYF. Here the CDR3 DNA reads TGCGCCAGCAGCCAGGAGACTAGCGGTCGAGGGGCCGAGCAGTACTTC.

The chain employs TRBV7-2 and TRBJ1-5; D possibly corresponds to TRBD1 (6 bases). This CDR3 spans 14 amino acids. The germline gives CDR1 SGHTA, CDR2 FQGNSA. Trimming pared 7 bases from V and 3 bases from J, leaving 13 bases between. CDR3 sequence reads: CASTEDSDNQPQHF. Written as DNA, the CDR3 is TGTGCCAGCACCGAGGACAGCGACAATCAGCCCCAGCATTTT.

CDR3 DNA sequence: TGTGCCAGCAGTGAGATGGAGGGCCTCGTCCCTGAGCAGTTCTTC. This encodes CASSEMEGLVPEQFF. This chain uses TRBV2 with TRBJ2-1, with D maybe TRBD2 (6 bases). V shed 3 bases and J shed 9 bases, with 18 bases lying between them. The germline CDR1 and CDR2 sequences are SNHLY and FYNNEI. The CDR3 extends over 15 amino acids.

The chain uses TRBV29-1 and TRBJ1-2, with 7 bases lining up with TRBD1. CDR1 and CDR2 from the germline V gene are SQVTM and ANQGSEA. V shed 7 bases and J 5 bases; nucleotides not matched to a gene: 4. This CDR3 has 11 residues. For the CDR3, the DNA is TGCAGCGGCCAGGGGGTTTATGGCTACACCTTC. This codes for CSGQGVYGYTF.

The chain links TRBV5-1 to TRBJ2-1, with 7 bases fitting TRBD1. V trimming: 5 bases; J trimming: 4 bases; junction bases outside the gene matches: 9. Germline assignment: CDR1 SGHRS and CDR2 YFSETQ. The CDR3 totals 15 residues. CDR3 in amino acids: CASRKETGDYNEQFF. DNA for the CDR3: TGCGCCAGCAGAAAAGAAACAGGGGATTACAATGAGCAGTTCTTC.

The table lists this clone with a count of one. The chain couples TRBV14 to TRBJ2-1; TRBD2 is a possible D gene (6 bases). Germline loops: CDR1 SGHDN, CDR2 FVKESK. V was trimmed by 1 base and J by 10 bases, leaving 14 bases between them. The CDR3 extends over 14 amino acids. CDR3: CASSQVAGFWEQFF. CDR3 bases: TGTGCCAGCAGCCAAGTGGCGGGATTCTGGGAGCAGTTCTTC.

This chain links TRBV5-8 with TRBJ2-7, with D possibly TRBD1 on 5 matching bases. The CDR3 has 13 amino acids. The V and J ends lost 2 bases and 7 bases respectively, with 13 bases between them. Germline V CDR1 and CDR2: SGHTS, YDEGEE. The CDR3 coding sequence is TGTGCCAGCAGCTTCTCCTGGGGCGGTGAGCAGTACTTC. This translates into CASSFSWGGEQYF.

This chain joins TRBV29-1 and TRBJ2-7, with a weak D call TRBD2 (5 bases). The CDR3 is 12 amino acids. V was clipped by 3 bases and J by 5 bases, with 11 bases between them. Germline-derived CDR1 and CDR2 are SQVTM and ANQGSEA. The CDR3 nucleotides are TGCAGCGTTGAGGGTAGCGTCGACGAGCAGTACTTC. Translated, it gives CSVEGSVDEQYF.

The V gene is TRBV28, the J gene TRBJ1-1; no clear D gene. V was pared by 2 bases and J by 3 bases, with 4 bases between. Germline assignment: CDR1 MDHEN and CDR2 SYDVKM. This CDR3 has 12 amino acids. This CDR3 reads CASSLVYTEAFF. In nucleotides, the CDR3 is TGTGCCAGCAGTTTAGTGTACACTGAAGCTTTCTTT.

CDR3 sequence (DNA): TGCGCCAGCAGCTTGGAAGGGGGGAACTATGGCTACACCTTC. Translated: CASSLEGGNYGYTF. The chain links TRBV5-1 to TRBJ1-2; the D gene is possibly TRBD1 (6 bases). The V gene's germline CDR1 is SGHRS and CDR2 YFSETQ. Trimming left V 0 bases short and J 2 bases short, with 8 bases between. This CDR3 is 14 amino acids long.

This rearrangement joins TRBV9 to TRBJ1-3; possible D gene TRBD1, 5 bases. Deletions cut 4 bases from V and 0 bases from J, with 8 bases between. CDR1 is SGDLS and CDR2 is YYNGEE in the germline V gene. The CDR3 spans 14 residues. The CDR3 protein is CASSLGTSGNTIYF. The CDR3 DNA is TGTGCCAGCAGCTTAGGGACCTCTGGAAACACCATATATTTT. The variable domain in full, with the rest retrieved from reference TRBV9 and TRBJ1-3, is DSGVTQTPKHLITATGQRVTLRCSPRSGDLSVYWYQQSLDQGLQFLIQYYNGEERAKGNILERFSAQQFPDLHSELNLSSLELGDSALYFCASSLGTSGNTIYFGEGSWLTVV.

The chain uses TRBV19 and TRBJ2-5, with a possible D match to TRBD2 (6 bases). The CDR3 has 14 amino acids. Trimming took off 6 bases at V and 5 bases at J, with 16 bases between the two ends. The V gene's germline CDR1 is LNHDA and CDR2 SQIVND (reference sequence). As DNA, the CDR3 is TGTGCCAGTAGCAAGCTGGGGGGTGCTGAGACCCAGTACTTC. It specifies CASSKLGGAETQYF.

This clone was detected ten times or more. The rearrangement joins TRBV27 to TRBJ1-5, with D unclear. There are 14 residues in the CDR3. V gave up 3 bases and J gave up 0 bases, with 6 bases separating them. Germline assignment: CDR1 MNHEY and CDR2 SMNVEV (reference sequence). Written as DNA, the CDR3 is TGTGCCAGCAGTTTTGGTTATAGCAATCAGCCCCAGCATTTT. Translation: CASSFGYSNQPQHF.

This clone was seen once. The chain employs TRBV29-1 and TRBJ2-5; D uncertain. Germline CDR1 is SQVTM and CDR2 is ANQGSEA. Trimming stripped 4 bases from V and 0 bases from J, with 9 bases between. This CDR3 contains 13 residues. The CDR3 DNA reads as TGCAGCGTTGGTTGGGGTAACCAAGAGACCCAGTACTTC. Its translation is CSVGWGNQETQYF.

The chain combines TRBV11-2 with TRBJ2-5; TRBD2 matches at 14 bases. The CDR3 runs to 18 residues. Looked up from germline, CDR1 is SGHAT and CDR2 is FQNNGV. Trimming cost V 3 bases and J 7 bases; bases outside gene matches: 13. CDR3 DNA: TGTGCCAGCAGCTTTCGCCGGGGGACTAGCGGGAGTGATGGGACCCAGTACTTC. Protein: CASSFRRGTSGSDGTQYF.

A few counts support this clone. The rearrangement uses TRBV5-4 and TRBJ1-1, with a tentative D call TRBD1 (5 bases). The CDR3 has 13 residues. V lost 2 bases and J 1 base, leaving 6 bases between the germline ends. The germline CDR1 and CDR2 sequences are SGHNT and YYREEE (reference sequence). In DNA form, the CDR3 reads TGTGCCAGCAGCTTTGACAGGAACACTGAAGCTTTCTTT. Its protein product is CASSFDRNTEAFF.

The chain joins TRBV5-1 to TRBJ2-2; 9 nucleotides align to TRBD1. The CDR3 runs 17 residues. With V trimmed by 0 bases and J by 2 bases, 5 bases remained unmatched. The germline V gene encodes CDR1 SGHRS and CDR2 YFSETQ. CDR3 residues: CASSLGGQGTNTGELFF. CDR3 coding DNA: TGCGCCAGCAGCTTGGGCGGACAGGGGACAAACACCGGGGAGCTGTTTTTT.

The J gene is TRBJ1-5, the V gene TRBV30, with 9 bases identical to TRBD1. With 3 bases clipped from V and 7 bases from J, the junction kept 7 bases outside the gene matches. The germline gives CDR1 GTSNPN, CDR2 SVGIG (reference sequence). The CDR3 has 14 residues. In nucleotides, the CDR3 is TGTGCCTGGAGCCGGGGGACAGGGAGCCAGCCCCAGCATTTT. This gives the protein CAWSRGTGSQPQHF.

This CDR3 reads CASSPGMGVSYEQYF. DNA for the CDR3: TGCGCCAGCAGCCCCGGAATGGGTGTCTCCTACGAGCAGTACTTC. This chain joins TRBV5-1 and TRBJ2-7; D unclear. The CDR3 has 15 residues. Per germline, CDR1 SGHRS and CDR2 YFSETQ. Trimming removed 4 bases from V and 0 bases from J, with 14 bases in between.

The chain couples TRBV7-9 to TRBJ1-3, with 7 nucleotides matching TRBD1. Trimming took 5 bases from V and 0 from J; bases not matched to a gene: 7. CDR3 length: 16 residues. Germline assignment: CDR1 SEHNR and CDR2 FQNEAQ (reference sequence). The CDR3 loop reads CASSPTSGGSGNTIYF. CDR3 DNA: TGTGCCAGCAGCCCAACCTCAGGGGGCTCTGGAAACACCATATATTTT.

V and J are TRBV5-1 and TRBJ2-5, with TRBD1 matching 7 bases. Trimming at V came to 4 bases and at J to 5 bases, leaving 8 bases not matched to a gene. This CDR3 has 14 amino acids. The germline gives CDR1 SGHRS, CDR2 YFSETQ. The CDR3 here is CASSPTSRGETQYF. The CDR3 region has the DNA TGCGCCAGCAGCCCGACTTCCAGGGGGGAGACCCAGTACTTC.